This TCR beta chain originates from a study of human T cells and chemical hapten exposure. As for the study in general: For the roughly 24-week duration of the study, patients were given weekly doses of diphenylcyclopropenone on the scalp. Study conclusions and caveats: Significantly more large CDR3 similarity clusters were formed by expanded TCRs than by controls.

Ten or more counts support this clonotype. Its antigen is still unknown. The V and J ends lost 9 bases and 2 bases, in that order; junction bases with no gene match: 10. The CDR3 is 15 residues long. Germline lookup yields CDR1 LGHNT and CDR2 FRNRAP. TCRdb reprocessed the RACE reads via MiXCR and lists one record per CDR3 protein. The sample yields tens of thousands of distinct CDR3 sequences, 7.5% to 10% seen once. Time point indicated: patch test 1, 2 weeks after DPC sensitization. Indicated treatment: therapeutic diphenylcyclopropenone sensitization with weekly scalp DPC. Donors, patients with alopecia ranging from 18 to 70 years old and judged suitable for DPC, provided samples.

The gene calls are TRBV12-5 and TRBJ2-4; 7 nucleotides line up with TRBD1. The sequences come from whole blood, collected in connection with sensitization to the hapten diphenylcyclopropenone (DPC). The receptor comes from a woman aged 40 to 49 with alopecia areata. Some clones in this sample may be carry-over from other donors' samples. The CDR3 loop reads CARRGLTGSKNIQYF. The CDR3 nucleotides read TGTGCTAGGAGGGGTTTGACAGGGTCCAAAAACATTCAGTACTTC. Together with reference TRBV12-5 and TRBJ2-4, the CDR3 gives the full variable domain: DARVTQTPRHKVTEMGQEVTMRCQPILGHNTVFWYRQTMMQGLELLAYFRNRAPLDDSGMPKDRFSAEMPDATLATLKIQPSEPRDSAVYFCARRGLTGSKNIQYFGAGTRLSVL.